Each of the 3 T cell receptor beta chains below was sequenced from the same sample in a study of identical twins (dated by TCRdb to the mid-2010s). The library was generated by 5' RACE. The run used an Illumina HiSeq 2000. TCRdb reworked the public reads: Q25 trimming with fastp, MiXCR clone assembly, productive beta chains retained. A single entry per CDR3 protein holds the most common genes and DNA from its merged rows. Recorded for this sample are around 480,000 distinct CDR3 sequences; approximately 14% of them occurred a single time. The ten largest account for approximately 0.52% of the sample. This sample also appeared in a second study, on yellow fever vaccine responses in identical twins.

The sequenced sample was CD4+ T cells sorted from blood. The receptors come from a woman between 18 and 30 years old in good health.

Many counts were recorded for this clonotype. The rearrangement links TRBV12-3 or TRBV12-4 to TRBJ2-3; TRBD2 is a possible D gene (6 bases). V was clipped by 6 bases and J by 4 bases, with 14 bases between them. The CDR3 spans 14 residues. The CDR3 loop reads CASRGNPGADTQYF. The CDR3 DNA follows: TGTGCCAGCAGGGGGAATCCGGGGGCAGATACGCAGTATTTT.

The chain links TRBV20-1 to TRBJ2-3, with 9 bases that match TRBD1. The V and J ends lost 4 bases and 3 bases, in that order; junction bases with no gene match: 5. The CDR3 spans 14 residues. Germline values: CDR1 DFQATT, CDR2 SNEGSKA (reference sequence). The CDR3 loop is CSAIPGTGTDTQYF. As DNA, the CDR3 is TGCAGTGCTATCCCTGGGACAGGGACAGATACGCAGTATTTT.

This clonotype was seen at least ten times. The J gene is TRBJ1-5, the V gene TRBV12-3 or TRBV12-4; D remains unclear. With 3 bases removed from V and 6 bases from J, the gap between germline ends came to 15 bases. The CDR3 runs to 15 residues. CDR3 DNA: TGTGCCAGCAGTTTTGGCCAGGCGGCAGGTCAGCCCCAGCATTTT. Translated, it gives CASSFGQAAGQPQHF.